The rows below give T cell receptor beta chains drawn from one sample of a study of blood T cells in healthy people across ages. TCRdb redid the calling of the 5' RACE reads with MiXCR, one entry per CDR3 protein. In the table there are about 760,000 distinct CDR3 sequences, 25% of which are singletons. Separately, the same data were catalogued under a study of T cells of mothers and their children.

The sequencing input was blood. The origin of the receptors is a boy between 10 and 17 years old in good health. The CDR3 runs from the conserved cysteine through the conserved F or W. The D gene is left open where the match is weak. Not all rows give a size; the values are once, few, many and, for expanded clones, a class.

clone_size: -
j_call: TRBJ2-3
d_call: -
v_call: TRBV28
cdr3_aa: CASSLTPGTDTQYF
cdr3_nt: TGTGCCAGCAGTCTGACGCCAGGCACAGATACGCAGTATTTT

clone_size: few
j_call: TRBJ2-5
d_call: -
v_call: TRBV7-2
cdr3_aa: CASSKRDYQETQYF
cdr3_nt: TGTGCCAGCAGCAAACGGGACTACCAAGAGACCCAGTACTTC

clone_size: few
j_call: TRBJ2-5
d_call: TRBD2
v_call: TRBV28
cdr3_aa: CASQRTGTSGRETQYF
cdr3_nt: TGTGCCAGCCAAAGAACCGGGACTAGCGGGAGAGAGACCCAGTACTTC

clone_size: few
j_call: TRBJ1-3
d_call: -
v_call: TRBV29-1
cdr3_aa: CSANDGNSGNTIYF
cdr3_nt: TGCAGCGCCAACGACGGGAACTCTGGAAACACCATATATTTT

clone_size: -
j_call: TRBJ2-3
d_call: TRBD1
v_call: TRBV7-9
cdr3_aa: CASSLIITGGSTDTQYF
cdr3_nt: TGTGCCAGCAGCTTAATTATCACAGGGGGGAGTACAGATACGCAGTATTTT

clone_size: -
j_call: TRBJ2-1
d_call: TRBD2
v_call: TRBV12-3/TRBV12-4
cdr3_aa: CASSSGTSGGFSYNEQFF
cdr3_nt: TGTGCCAGCAGTTCCGGGACTAGCGGGGGGTTTTCCTACAATGAGCAGTTCTTC

clone_size: -
j_call: TRBJ2-2
d_call: TRBD2
v_call: TRBV29-1
cdr3_aa: CSVASGSANTGELFF
cdr3_nt: TGCAGCGTTGCTAGCGGGAGCGCGAACACCGGGGAGCTGTTTTTT

clone_size: few
j_call: TRBJ1-1
d_call: -
v_call: TRBV6-5
cdr3_aa: CASSYGRVVTEAFF
cdr3_nt: TGTGCCAGCAGTTATGGAAGGGTGGTAACTGAAGCTTTCTTT

clone_size: few
j_call: TRBJ2-7
d_call: TRBD2
v_call: TRBV9
cdr3_aa: CASSASGTPYEQYF
cdr3_nt: TGTGCCAGCAGCGCTAGCGGGACCCCCTACGAGCAGTACTTC

clone_size: many
j_call: TRBJ1-6
d_call: -
v_call: TRBV12-3/TRBV12-4
cdr3_aa: CASSLGTMYSPLHF
cdr3_nt: TGTGCCAGCAGTTTAGGGACCATGTATTCACCCCTCCACTTT

clone_size: -
j_call: TRBJ2-1
d_call: -
v_call: TRBV6-5
cdr3_aa: CASSYGQGRYNEQFF
cdr3_nt: TGTGCCAGCAGTTACGGGCAGGGGAGGTACAATGAGCAGTTCTTC

clone_size: -
j_call: TRBJ2-7
d_call: -
v_call: TRBV28
cdr3_aa: CASSTTGNEQYF
cdr3_nt: TGTGCCAGCAGTACGACAGGAAACGAGCAGTACTTC

clone_size: -
j_call: TRBJ2-7
d_call: TRBD2
v_call: TRBV27
cdr3_aa: CASSDSGSYEQYF
cdr3_nt: TGTGCCAGCAGTGATAGCGGGAGTTACGAGCAGTACTTC

clone_size: -
j_call: TRBJ1-2
d_call: -
v_call: TRBV29-1
cdr3_aa: CSVEAGFQHGYTF
cdr3_nt: TGCAGCGTTGAGGCAGGCTTTCAGCATGGCTACACCTTC

clone_size: -
j_call: TRBJ2-5
d_call: -
v_call: TRBV12-3/TRBV12-4
cdr3_aa: CASRLDRNKGTQYF
cdr3_nt: TGTGCCAGCAGGCTCGACAGAAACAAAGGGACCCAGTACTTC

clone_size: -
j_call: TRBJ2-7
d_call: TRBD2
v_call: TRBV20-1
cdr3_aa: CSAPGLADSYEQYF
cdr3_nt: TGCAGTGCTCCCGGACTAGCGGATTCCTACGAGCAGTACTTC

clone_size: few
j_call: TRBJ1-4
d_call: -
v_call: TRBV7-9
cdr3_aa: CASSLPYRVGKLFF
cdr3_nt: TGTGCCAGCAGCTTACCCTACAGGGTTGGAAAACTGTTTTTT

clone_size: few
j_call: TRBJ2-7
d_call: TRBD2
v_call: TRBV5-1
cdr3_aa: CASSPTSGPYEQYF
cdr3_nt: TGCGCCAGCAGCCCGACTAGCGGCCCCTACGAGCAGTACTTC

clone_size: -
j_call: TRBJ2-1
d_call: TRBD2
v_call: TRBV6-1
cdr3_aa: CASGTSGRYNEQFF
cdr3_nt: TGTGCCAGCGGGACTAGCGGGAGATACAATGAGCAGTTCTTC

clone_size: few
j_call: TRBJ1-1
d_call: TRBD1
v_call: TRBV7-9
cdr3_aa: CASSQGQLVFEAFF
cdr3_nt: TGTGCCAGCAGCCAGGGACAGTTAGTATTTGAAGCTTTCTTT

clone_size: -
j_call: TRBJ2-5
d_call: TRBD2
v_call: TRBV7-8
cdr3_aa: CASSYRDGRETQYF
cdr3_nt: TGTGCCAGCAGCTACCGGGACGGGAGGGAGACCCAGTACTTC

clone_size: -
j_call: TRBJ1-3
d_call: -
v_call: TRBV29-1
cdr3_aa: CSVELTGTGNTIYF
cdr3_nt: TGCAGCGTTGAATTAACAGGAACTGGAAACACCATATATTTT

clone_size: -
j_call: TRBJ2-5
d_call: TRBD2
v_call: TRBV13
cdr3_aa: CASSQGTSGSRETQYF
cdr3_nt: TGTGCCAGCAGCCAAGGGACTAGCGGGAGTCGCGAGACCCAGTACTTC

clone_size: -
j_call: TRBJ1-4
d_call: TRBD1
v_call: TRBV20-1
cdr3_aa: CSASPPTGGSEKLFF
cdr3_nt: TGCAGTGCTAGCCCGCCGACAGGGGGTAGTGAAAAACTGTTTTTT

clone_size: -
j_call: TRBJ2-3
d_call: -
v_call: TRBV24-1
cdr3_aa: CATSAATDVSSTDTQYF
cdr3_nt: TGTGCCACCAGTGCCGCCACAGACGTATCTAGCACAGATACGCAGTATTTT

clone_size: few
j_call: TRBJ2-5
d_call: -
v_call: TRBV9
cdr3_aa: CSRSPRAGNQETQYF
cdr3_nt: TGTTCCAGGAGTCCTCGGGCGGGGAATCAAGAGACCCAGTACTTC

clone_size: -
j_call: TRBJ1-5
d_call: -
v_call: TRBV20-1
cdr3_aa: CSASGDFRNQPQHF
cdr3_nt: TGCAGTGCTAGTGGGGATTTTCGTAATCAGCCCCAGCATTTT

clone_size: few
j_call: TRBJ1-2
d_call: -
v_call: TRBV9
cdr3_aa: CASSARWMEEGYTF
cdr3_nt: TGTGCCAGCAGCGCCAGATGGATGGAGGAAGGCTACACCTTC

clone_size: -
j_call: TRBJ2-1
d_call: -
v_call: TRBV20-1
cdr3_aa: CSARRGSYSYNEQFF
cdr3_nt: TGCAGTGCTAGGCGAGGGTCTTACTCCTACAATGAGCAGTTCTTC

clone_size: -
j_call: TRBJ2-7
d_call: -
v_call: TRBV6-5
cdr3_aa: CASSNTGFHEQYF
cdr3_nt: TGTGCCAGCAGTAACACAGGGTTCCACGAGCAGTACTTC

clone_size: -
j_call: TRBJ2-7
d_call: -
v_call: TRBV12-3/TRBV12-4
cdr3_aa: CASSFFRVPSYEQYF
cdr3_nt: TGTGCCAGCAGTTTTTTCAGGGTCCCCTCCTACGAGCAGTACTTC

clone_size: -
j_call: TRBJ2-3
d_call: TRBD2
v_call: TRBV6-1
cdr3_aa: CASNPRISGGNTDTQYF
cdr3_nt: TGTGCCAGCAACCCCCGGATTAGCGGGGGAAACACAGATACGCAGTATTTT

clone_size: -
j_call: TRBJ1-6
d_call: TRBD1
v_call: TRBV12-3/TRBV12-4
cdr3_aa: CASSPPQGPNSPLHF
cdr3_nt: TGTGCCAGCAGCCCACCACAGGGGCCCAATTCACCCCTCCACTTT

clone_size: few
j_call: TRBJ1-4
d_call: -
v_call: TRBV7-2
cdr3_aa: CASSLGVYGGLPEKLFF
cdr3_nt: TGTGCCAGCAGCCTTGGGGTATACGGGGGACTTCCTGAAAAACTGTTTTTT

clone_size: few
j_call: TRBJ2-7
d_call: -
v_call: TRBV20-1
cdr3_aa: CSARPDGYEQYF
cdr3_nt: TGCAGTGCTAGACCCGACGGCTACGAGCAGTACTTC

clone_size: -
j_call: TRBJ2-1
d_call: TRBD1
v_call: TRBV5-5
cdr3_aa: CASSLLGQYNEQFF
cdr3_nt: TGTGCCAGCAGCTTGCTGGGACAGTACAATGAGCAGTTCTTC

clone_size: -
j_call: TRBJ2-2
d_call: TRBD1
v_call: TRBV20-1
cdr3_aa: CSARGEFGTGGTGELFF
cdr3_nt: TGCAGTGCTAGAGGTGAGTTCGGGACAGGGGGCACCGGGGAGCTGTTTTTT

clone_size: few
j_call: TRBJ1-1
d_call: TRBD1
v_call: TRBV29-1
cdr3_aa: CSVSRQGGFTEAFF
cdr3_nt: TGCAGCGTTTCGCGACAGGGCGGGTTCACTGAAGCTTTCTTT

clone_size: -
j_call: TRBJ2-5
d_call: -
v_call: TRBV12-3/TRBV12-4
cdr3_aa: CASSRRFQQYF
cdr3_nt: TGTGCCAGCAGCCGTAGATTCCAGCAGTACTTC

clone_size: -
j_call: TRBJ1-6
d_call: -
v_call: TRBV6-1
cdr3_aa: CASSERGPYNSPLHF
cdr3_nt: TGTGCCAGCAGTGAAAGAGGTCCCTATAATTCACCCCTCCACTTT

clone_size: -
j_call: TRBJ1-2
d_call: -
v_call: TRBV7-8
cdr3_aa: CASSSHTLGANYGYTF
cdr3_nt: TGTGCCAGCAGCTCGCACACCCTTGGGGCTAACTATGGCTACACCTTC

clone_size: -
j_call: TRBJ2-7
d_call: -
v_call: TRBV21-1
cdr3_aa: CASTGDENSYEQYF
cdr3_nt: TGTGCCAGCACAGGCGACGAAAACTCCTACGAGCAGTACTTC

clone_size: -
j_call: TRBJ2-1
d_call: TRBD1
v_call: TRBV7-8
cdr3_aa: CASSLQGEWYNEQFF
cdr3_nt: TGTGCCAGCAGCCTGCAGGGGGAGTGGTACAATGAGCAGTTCTTC

clone_size: -
j_call: TRBJ2-5
d_call: -
v_call: TRBV4-2
cdr3_aa: CASSQDQFETQYF
cdr3_nt: TGTGCCAGCAGCCAAGATCAATTCGAGACCCAGTACTTC

clone_size: few
j_call: TRBJ2-4
d_call: TRBD1
v_call: TRBV29-1
cdr3_aa: CSVEWTGYTKNIQYF
cdr3_nt: TGCAGCGTTGAGTGGACAGGGTACACCAAAAACATTCAGTACTTC

clone_size: few
j_call: TRBJ1-1
d_call: TRBD1
v_call: TRBV7-9
cdr3_aa: CASRPRTGGASEAFF
cdr3_nt: TGTGCCAGCAGACCAAGGACAGGGGGCGCGTCTGAAGCTTTCTTT

clone_size: -
j_call: TRBJ2-5
d_call: TRBD2
v_call: TRBV5-1
cdr3_aa: CASSTVSGREETQYF
cdr3_nt: TGCGCCAGCAGCACCGTTAGCGGGAGGGAAGAGACCCAGTACTTC

clone_size: -
j_call: TRBJ2-7
d_call: TRBD2
v_call: TRBV5-1
cdr3_aa: CASSWGTSDYEQYF
cdr3_nt: TGCGCCAGCAGCTGGGGGACTAGCGACTACGAGCAGTACTTC

clone_size: -
j_call: TRBJ2-1
d_call: -
v_call: TRBV29-1
cdr3_aa: CSVLPRGHNEQFF
cdr3_nt: TGCAGCGTTCTTCCCCGGGGCCATAATGAGCAGTTCTTC

clone_size: -
j_call: TRBJ2-1
d_call: TRBD1
v_call: TRBV5-5
cdr3_aa: CASSLEGGELLNEQFF
cdr3_nt: TGTGCCAGCAGCTTGGAAGGGGGCGAACTCCTCAATGAGCAGTTCTTC

clone_size: few
j_call: TRBJ1-1
d_call: -
v_call: TRBV11-2
cdr3_aa: CASSLELVGAEAFF
cdr3_nt: TGTGCCAGCAGCCTCGAACTCGTGGGGGCTGAAGCTTTCTTT

clone_size: -
j_call: TRBJ2-7
d_call: -
v_call: TRBV4-2
cdr3_aa: CASGIQGPIAYEQYF
cdr3_nt: TGTGCCAGCGGCATACAGGGACCGATCGCCTACGAGCAGTACTTC

clone_size: few
j_call: TRBJ2-7
d_call: TRBD2
v_call: TRBV7-2
cdr3_aa: CASSEIAGGPNEQYF
cdr3_nt: TGTGCCAGCAGCGAGATAGCGGGAGGGCCTAACGAGCAGTACTTC

clone_size: few
j_call: TRBJ2-3
d_call: -
v_call: TRBV5-1
cdr3_aa: CASSSLLADTQYF
cdr3_nt: TGCGCCAGCAGCTCGCTGTTGGCAGATACGCAGTATTTT

clone_size: -
j_call: TRBJ1-3
d_call: -
v_call: TRBV2
cdr3_aa: CASSPNNPGNTIYF
cdr3_nt: TGTGCCAGCAGTCCCAATAACCCGGGAAACACCATATATTTT

clone_size: few
j_call: TRBJ2-1
d_call: -
v_call: TRBV27
cdr3_aa: CASSLTGGTRLPYNEQFF
cdr3_nt: TGTGCCAGCAGTTTAACCGGCGGAACCCGCCTCCCATACAATGAGCAGTTCTTC

clone_size: -
j_call: TRBJ2-1
d_call: TRBD2
v_call: TRBV7-2
cdr3_aa: CASSSWTSRRDNEQFF
cdr3_nt: TGTGCCAGCAGCTCATGGACTAGCAGGAGGGACAATGAGCAGTTCTTC

clone_size: once
j_call: TRBJ2-7
d_call: -
v_call: TRBV10-2
cdr3_aa: CASSESRGLSLEQYF
cdr3_nt: TGCGCCAGCAGTGAGTCGAGAGGACTCTCTCTCGAGCAGTACTTC

clone_size: -
j_call: TRBJ2-5
d_call: -
v_call: TRBV27
cdr3_aa: CASSLLGSQETQYF
cdr3_nt: TGTGCCAGCAGTTTATTAGGCAGCCAAGAGACCCAGTACTTC